These 31 T cell receptor beta chains share one sample of origin, sequenced in a study of CD8 T cells in ankylosing spondylitis. One entry per CDR3 protein results from TCRdb running MiXCR on the 5' RACE reads. The table shows about 360,000 distinct CDR3 sequences, with approximately 20% occurring only once. Input material: blood, either unsorted or a sorted T cell fraction (not recorded which). The receptors were gathered from a male donor with ankylosing spondylitis or in good health (not recorded which).

This clonotype showed up just a few times. V usage is TRBV9 and J usage is TRBJ2-1; 8 nucleotides agree with TRBD2. V shed 0 bases and J 9 bases; nucleotides not matched to a gene: 8. Germline CDR1 SGDLS, CDR2 YYNGEE. The length of the CDR3 is 15 residues. The CDR3 is CASSVDSGGWGEQFF. As DNA, the CDR3 is TGTGCCAGCAGCGTAGACAGCGGGGGCTGGGGTGAGCAGTTCTTC.

This clonotype was counted between two and nine times. The rearrangement joins TRBV10-2 to TRBJ2-3; TRBD1 aligns across 7 bases. This CDR3 comprises 15 residues. The junction had 7 bases not matched to a gene; V was cut back by 3 bases and J by 4 bases. The V gene's germline CDR1 is WSHSY and CDR2 SAAADI. The CDR3 is CASSDLGGPPDTQYF. The CDR3 DNA follows: TGCGCCAGCAGTGATTTAGGGGGCCCCCCAGATACGCAGTATTTT.

V usage is TRBV6-1 and J usage is TRBJ2-2; 8 bases line up with TRBD1. The V gene's germline CDR1 is MNHNS and CDR2 SASEGT. This CDR3 region has 14 residues. The V and J ends lost 7 bases and 4 bases, in that order; junction bases with no gene match: 5. The CDR3 nucleotides read TGTGCCAGCAAGAGGACAGGGTCCACCGGGGAGCTGTTTTTT. It codes for CASKRTGSTGELFF.

The rearrangement uses TRBV20-1 and TRBJ2-7; a weak D match, TRBD1 (5 bases). The CDR3 is 12 amino acids. The V end was cut by 7 bases, the J end by 5 bases, with 15 bases between. Germline V gives CDR1 DFQATT, CDR2 SNEGSKA (reference sequence). The CDR3 DNA is TGCAGTGGGGCAGGACAAAGGCACGAGCAGTACTTC. Protein: CSGAGQRHEQYF.

The chain couples TRBV9 to TRBJ1-1; D remains unclear. The V and J ends lost 4 bases and 0 bases respectively, with 10 bases between them. CDR3 length equals 14 residues. Germline V CDR1 and CDR2: SGDLS, YYNGEE. In DNA form, the CDR3 reads TGTGCCAGCAGCTTCGAGTTGATGAACACTGAAGCTTTCTTT. Residues: CASSFELMNTEAFF. The full variable domain, its missing parts supplied by reference TRBV9 and TRBJ1-1, is DSGVTQTPKHLITATGQRVTLRCSPRSGDLSVYWYQQSLDQGLQFLIQYYNGEERAKGNILERFSAQQFPDLHSELNLSSLELGDSALYFCASSFELMNTEAFFGQGTRLTVV.

The rearrangement joins TRBV12-3 or TRBV12-4 to TRBJ2-2, with D maybe TRBD2 (7 bases). V shed 5 bases and J shed 5 bases, with 15 bases lying between them. The CDR3 covers 15 residues. CDR3 loop: CASSTNREGTGELFF. The CDR3 DNA reads TGTGCCAGCAGTACCAACAGGGAGGGTACCGGGGAGCTGTTTTTT.

This clonotype was observed a handful of times. The genes are TRBV12-3 or TRBV12-4 and TRBJ2-1, with D unclear. The CDR3 runs to 15 residues. Trimming took off 3 bases at V and 4 bases at J, with 13 bases between the two ends. CDR3: CASSFNREGYNEQFF. In DNA form, the CDR3 reads TGTGCCAGCAGTTTTAATAGGGAAGGATACAATGAGCAGTTCTTC.

The chain combines TRBV2 with TRBJ2-1; D gene uncertain. V was pared by 6 bases and J by 8 bases, with 11 bases between. Germline V gene data show CDR1 as SNHLY and CDR2 as FYNNEI. The CDR3 sequence is 12 residues long. In DNA form, the CDR3 reads TGTGCCAGCAGAGCCGTTAGGGATGAGCAGTTCTTC. This sequence encodes CASRAVRDEQFF.

This chain uses TRBV7-9 with TRBJ2-5; 8 nucleotides align to TRBD1. This CDR3 region has 16 residues. Germline V gene lookup returns CDR1 SEHNR and CDR2 FQNEAQ (reference sequence). The ends lost 2 bases at V and 4 bases at J; junction bases unmatched: 9. The CDR3: CASSLIHDRGRETQYF. CDR3 DNA sequence: TGTGCCAGCAGCTTAATCCACGACAGGGGCCGAGAGACCCAGTACTTC.

This clonotype was seen only a few times. This chain joins TRBV24-1 and TRBJ2-5; 7 bases fit TRBD1. The CDR3 is 13 amino acids. V lost 2 bases, J lost 5 bases, and 1 base stayed unmatched. CDR1 KGHDR and CDR2 SFDVKD come from the germline V gene. The CDR3 loop reads CATSDYRGETQYF. The CDR3 DNA sequence: TGTGCCACCAGTGATTACAGGGGTGAGACCCAGTACTTC.

This clonotype showed up just a few times. The chain combines TRBV4-1 with TRBJ2-5; 9 bases match TRBD1. Germline V lookup: CDR1 MGHRA, CDR2 YSYEKL. The V gene end was trimmed by 0 bases and the J gene end by 5 bases; junction bases not matched to a gene: 13. This CDR3 contains 18 residues. The CDR3 nucleotides are TGCGCCAGCAGCCAAGATGCGGACAGGGGTCTTGGCCCCGAGACCCAGTACTTC. Translating gives CASSQDADRGLGPETQYF.

This clonotype occurred a few times. V is TRBV9 and J is TRBJ1-1, with 9 positions matching TRBD1. The germline V gene has CDR1 SGDLS and CDR2 YYNGEE. Trimming took 4 bases from V and 6 from J; bases not matched to a gene: 7. The CDR3 totals 14 residues. The CDR3 protein is CASSSGTGLPEAFF. CDR3 in DNA: TGTGCCAGCAGCTCCGGGACAGGGTTGCCTGAAGCTTTCTTT. Together with reference TRBV9 and TRBJ1-1, the CDR3 gives the full variable domain: DSGVTQTPKHLITATGQRVTLRCSPRSGDLSVYWYQQSLDQGLQFLIQYYNGEERAKGNILERFSAQQFPDLHSELNLSSLELGDSALYFCASSSGTGLPEAFFGQGTRLTVV.

This sequence joins TRBV28 and TRBJ2-5; 8 bases are shared with TRBD1. Per germline, CDR1 MDHEN and CDR2 SYDVKM. Trimming took 6 bases from V and 5 from J; bases not matched to a gene: 8. This CDR3 has 14 amino acids. The CDR3 DNA reads as TGTGCCAGCAGGATACAGGGGGTTCTGGAGACCCAGTACTTC. It is translated as CASRIQGVLETQYF.

This clonotype was observed a handful of times. The chain employs TRBV7-9 and TRBJ2-7; 7 bases match TRBD2. V was pared by 5 bases and J by 0 bases, with 7 bases of the junction left unmatched. Germline assignment: CDR1 SEHNR and CDR2 FQNEAQ (reference sequence). The CDR3 runs to 15 residues. CDR3 in amino acids: CASSQAGHSSYEQYF. CDR3 nucleotides: TGTGCCAGCAGCCAAGCGGGGCACAGCTCCTACGAGCAGTACTTC.

This clonotype turned up a few times. This chain uses TRBV29-1 with TRBJ2-3; TRBD2 aligns across 8 bases. The CDR3 spans 16 residues. Losses at the gene ends were 3 bases for V and 1 base for J; bases not matched to a gene: 9. Germline CDR1 and CDR2: SQVTM and ANQGSEA. CDR3 residues: CSVDEVGGAGTDTQYF. The DNA of the CDR3 is TGCAGCGTTGATGAGGTCGGGGGGGCGGGCACAGATACGCAGTATTTT.

V gene TRBV12-3 or TRBV12-4 combines with J gene TRBJ2-2; perhaps D is TRBD1 or TRBD2 (6 bases each). The CDR3 totals 15 residues. Trimming stripped 3 bases from V and 4 bases from J, with 12 bases between. CDR3 amino acids: CASSFRGPGTGELFF. CDR3 nucleotide sequence: TGTGCCAGCAGTTTCCGGGGGCCGGGCACCGGGGAGCTGTTTTTT.

This clonotype has a count of ten or more. This chain links TRBV7-9 with TRBJ2-7; 8 bases agree with TRBD1. From germline, CDR1 is SEHNR and CDR2 FQNEAQ (reference sequence). V was pared by 6 bases and J by 1 base, with 5 bases of the junction left unmatched. This CDR3 is 14 amino acids long. The DNA for the CDR3 is TGTGCCAGCAGTTCCCGGGACAGGTCCTACGAGCAGTACTTC. Encoded protein: CASSSRDRSYEQYF. Full variable domain (rest looked up from reference TRBV7-9 and TRBJ2-7): DTGVSQNPRHKITKRGQNVTFRCDPISEHNRLYWYRQTLGQGPEFLTYFQNEAQLEKSRLLSDRFSAERPKGSFSTLEIQRTEQGDSAMYLCASSSRDRSYEQYFGPGTRLTVT.

Many counts were recorded for this clonotype. V and J are TRBV6-1 and TRBJ2-1; D gene uncertain. CDR3 length equals 13 residues. Germline V gene data show CDR1 as MNHNS and CDR2 as SASEGT. Trimming took off 3 bases at V and 2 bases at J, with 5 bases between the two ends. The CDR3 DNA is TGTGCCAGCAGTGAGGAGACCTACAATGAGCAGTTCTTC. Amino acids: CASSEETYNEQFF.

V is TRBV5-5 and J is TRBJ2-1; 10 bases map to TRBD2. The trim removed 0 bases at V and 9 bases at J, leaving 15 bases unmatched. CDR1 is SGHKS and CDR2 is YYEKEE in the germline V gene (reference sequence). The CDR3 runs to 18 residues. This CDR3 is CASSLGLAGVFSGGEQFF. The CDR3, as DNA: TGTGCCAGCAGCTTGGGGCTAGCGGGGGTGTTTTCGGGGGGTGAGCAGTTCTTC.

Only a few counts were recorded for this clonotype. This rearrangement joins TRBV20-1 to TRBJ1-1; D may be TRBD1 (5 bases). The germline V and J ends were trimmed by 0 bases and 7 bases, with 12 bases remaining between them. The CDR3 sequence is 13 residues long. The germline V gene encodes CDR1 DFQATT and CDR2 SNEGSKA (reference sequence). CDR3 coding DNA: TGCAGTGCTAGAGATCTCGAGGGGATTGAAGCTTTCTTT. Its translation is CSARDLEGIEAFF.

The chain carries TRBV7-8 and TRBJ1-4, with 9 bases lining up with TRBD1. The CDR3 sequence is 16 residues long. The germline V gene encodes CDR1 SGHVS and CDR2 FQNEAQ. Germline trimming cut 2 bases from V and 13 bases from J; bases unmatched to any gene: 14. The CDR3 loop is CASSLISGTGSTGLFF. CDR3 nucleotide sequence: TGTGCCAGCAGCTTAATTTCCGGGACAGGGAGCACAGGACTGTTTTTT.

The chain couples TRBV29-1 to TRBJ2-1; D unclear. Trimming left V 6 bases short and J 7 bases short, with 7 bases between. Germline CDR1 and CDR2: SQVTM and ANQGSEA. This CDR3 is 10 amino acids long. In DNA, the CDR3 is TGCAGCGTGATGGCGAATGAGCAGTTCTTC. The encoded protein is CSVMANEQFF.

This clonotype turned up a few times. V and J are TRBV29-1 and TRBJ2-1, with 7 nucleotides matching TRBD2. The germline V gene has CDR1 SQVTM and CDR2 ANQGSEA. The CDR3 extends over 11 amino acids. The V and J ends lost 7 bases and 3 bases, in that order; junction bases with no gene match: 0. DNA for the CDR3: TGCAGCGGGGACTACTACAATGAGCAGTTCTTC. Its translation: CSGDYYNEQFF.

This clonotype was seen a handful of times. The V and J genes are TRBV7-9 and TRBJ2-2; the D is unclear. Germline V gene lookup returns CDR1 SEHNR and CDR2 FQNEAQ (reference sequence). This CDR3 has 16 amino acids. V lost 4 bases, J lost 1 base, and 13 bases lay in between. CDR3: CASSSLISGNTGELFF. As DNA, the CDR3 is TGTGCCAGCAGCTCCTTAATATCGGGGAACACCGGGGAGCTGTTTTTT.

The V gene is TRBV12-3 or TRBV12-4, the J gene TRBJ1-3; D not certain. The CDR3 covers 15 residues. The V end was cut by 2 bases, the J end by 1 base, with 9 bases between. CDR3 residues: CASSLWSESGNTIYF. As DNA, the CDR3 is TGTGCCAGCAGTTTATGGTCAGAATCTGGAAACACCATATATTTT.

This clonotype was counted between two and nine times. The chain links TRBV12-3 or TRBV12-4 to TRBJ2-6; D call uncertain. CDR3 size: 16 residues. The germline V and J ends were trimmed by 4 bases and 0 bases, with 10 bases remaining between them. The CDR3 is CASSSATPSGANVLTF. The CDR3, as DNA: TGTGCCAGCAGTTCCGCGACACCCTCTGGGGCCAACGTCCTGACTTTC.

This sequence joins TRBV6-6 and TRBJ2-7; D gene unclear. The germline CDR1 and CDR2 sequences are MNHNY and SVGAGI (reference sequence). The germline V and J ends were trimmed by 4 bases and 7 bases, with 11 bases remaining between them. The CDR3 has 12 residues. CDR3 loop: CASSSPSQEQYF. CDR3 nucleotide sequence: TGTGCCAGCAGTTCACCCAGTCAGGAGCAGTACTTC.

CDR3 DNA: TGTGCCAGCAGTGAATGGACGAACACCGGGGAGCTGTTTTTT. Its protein product is CASSEWTNTGELFF. The rearrangement joins TRBV2 to TRBJ2-2; D not resolved. CDR3 length: 14 amino acids. From germline, CDR1 is SNHLY and CDR2 FYNNEI. Trimming took off 2 bases at V and 0 bases at J, with 4 bases between the two ends.

The rearrangement joins TRBV7-6 to TRBJ2-1; 10 nucleotides line up with TRBD1. After removal of 5 bases from V and 8 bases from J, the junction contained 12 bases not matched to a gene. CDR1 SGHVS and CDR2 FNYEAQ come from the germline V gene. This CDR3 contains 16 residues. The CDR3 DNA reads as TGTGCCAGCAGCCACGTATCCGGGACAGGGGTCGATGAGCAGTTCTTC. Residues: CASSHVSGTGVDEQFF.

In this sample, this clonotype turned up a few times. The gene calls are TRBV29-1 and TRBJ2-3; 7 positions agree with TRBD2. With V trimmed by 7 bases and J by 2 bases, 12 bases remained unmatched. This CDR3 has 15 residues. From germline, CDR1 is SQVTM and CDR2 ANQGSEA. In DNA, the CDR3 is TGCAGCGCTGGGGGGGGAGGGGCCCTCACAGATACGCAGTATTTT. It codes for CSAGGGGALTDTQYF.

The sample holds a few counts of this clonotype. The CDR3 nucleotides read TGTGCCCAGCAGAGGGATTCGAACACCGGGGAGCTGTTTTTT. Translating it yields CAQQRDSNTGELFF. The rearrangement uses TRBV2 and TRBJ2-2; maybe TRBD2 (5 bases). The CDR3 has 14 amino acids. Looked up from germline, CDR1 is SNHLY and CDR2 is FYNNEI. Trimming stripped 11 bases from V and 0 bases from J, with 13 bases between.